This TCR beta chain was retrieved from a study of blood T cell repertoires in COVID-19 (dated by TCRdb to 2018 to 2021). About the study as a whole: The collaborator samples originated in the United States, Italy and Spain and spanned the acute and convalescent phases of COVID-19. The sample metadata nearly always contained a de-identified subject ID, COVID-19 status, age in years and sex. A freely available public database, intended as a resource for researchers studying the immune response to SARS-CoV-2, is where the repertoires were released. Where available, HLA class I and class II types were taken from metadata supplied by the sample provider and were not determined by assay-based typing. Samples were obtained from the ongoing ImmuneRACE study (first 160 participants) and from 1,254 subjects provided by 6 global collaborators. Subjects who had been exposed to COVID-19, were actively infected with it, or had recovered from it provided the deeply sampled blood TCRbeta repertoires that made up the dataset. The material from the prospective study consisted of cDNA or gDNA derived from T cells, B-cell-depleted T cells, or PBMCs.

Cut back by 4 bases and 7 bases, the V and J ends lie 14 bases apart. CDR3 length: 14 amino acids, cysteine to phenylalanine. Solely the CDR3 DNA is kept, with 42 bases framed from the first base. Per the germline V gene, SGHTA is the CDR1 and FQGNSA is the CDR2. Each collaborating institution followed its own protocols to collect whole blood in K2EDTA tubes. For TCRbeta analysis, collaborators shipped samples in one of three forms: frozen whole blood, isolated PBMCs, or DNA extracted from either of those sample types. TCRbeta CDR3 regions were amplified from genomic DNA using the immunoSEQ Assay, a bias-controlled multiplex PCR. From the authors' description of their analysis: Nucleated cell counts per sample were estimated from amplification of reference gene primers within the assay. To quantify the absolute abundance of each unique TCRbeta CDR3 rearrangement, sequence reads were collapsed and filtered. For each sample, productive Simpson clonality was calculated as the square root of Simpson's diversity index over productive rearrangements. The table comes from immuneACCESS by way of TCRdb, which keeps in-frame sequences with V and J called. Part of the clones is missing from these tables; in studies checked, under half for an unresolved V gene and the rest for unknown reasons. D and trimming were read from the DNA, whereas the V and J calls and clone size are those reported in that table. The sample table shows fewer than 250,000 clones, and more than 70% are seen once. The ten largest clones capture roughly 8.8% of the sample.

General conclusions and limits of the study: The quantity of clinical and demographic metadata differed by source and by participant and was supplied without curation.

For this clone: No cognate antigen has been identified for it. Base qualities are not recorded, but no much larger clone differs from it by a single base.

Recombination connected TRBV7-2 to TRBJ1-5; the D gene assignment is ambiguous. Material: peripheral blood. The clonotype comes from a woman aged 50 to 65 with acute or convalescent COVID-19. The encoded CDR3 is CASSSLGIRQPQHF. The bases read TGTGCCAGCAGCTCACTAGGAATACGACAGCCCCAGCATTTT. The reference TRBV7-2 and TRBJ1-5 proteins fill in what lies around the CDR3, so the full variable domain reads GAGVSQSPSNKVTEKGKDVELRCDPISGHTALYWYRQSLGQGLEFLIYFQGNSAPDKSGLPSDRFSAERTGGSVSTLTIQRTQQEDSAVYLCASSSLGIRQPQHFGDGTRLSIL.